This TCR beta chain was sequenced for a study of blood T cell repertoires in COVID-19. As for the study in general: COVID-19 samples, acute and convalescent, were from the United States, Italy and Spain.

Per the study methods: Researchers report that nucleated cell counts were estimated from reference gene primer amplification. Clones were sequenced by immunoSEQ multiplex PCR, and TCRdb holds only the in-frame ones, with some missing. The V and J calls and clone size are taken from that table; D and trimming were inferred from the DNA. The sample has a few hundred thousand clones; 88% are singletons. The CDR3 loop spans 18 amino acids. V was pared by 5 bases and J by 9 bases, with 19 bases of the junction left unmatched. The germline V gene has CDR1 LNHDA and CDR2 SQIVND (reference sequence). The chain is built from TRBV19 and TRBJ1-6; the match to TRBD1 covers 7 bases. The sequencing input was peripheral blood. This TCR was sampled from a man between 65 and 85 years old with acute or convalescent COVID-19. The CDR3 spells CASSSGSWRQGSSSPLHF. Here the CDR3 DNA reads TGTGCCAGTAGTTCCGGAAGTTGGAGACAGGGCTCGAGTTCACCCCTCCACTTT.